This T cell receptor beta chain emerged from a study of blood T cell repertoires in COVID-19. Study as a whole: The samples span acute and convalescent COVID-19 from the United States, Italy and Spain. PBMCs, B-cell-depleted T cells, or T cells provided the cDNA or gDNA that made up the material.

In the authors' workflow: Scientists estimated how many nucleated cells there were by amplifying reference gene primers. Libraries were prepared by immunoSEQ multiplex PCR; TCRdb keeps only in-frame clonotypes and omits some of them. V and J calls and clone size follow that table, whereas D and trimming were derived from the DNA. The repertoire holds about 280,000 clones, with roughly 89% as singletons. With 4 bases clipped from V and 4 bases from J, the junction kept 6 bases outside the gene matches. The germline gives CDR1 SGHNT, CDR2 YYREEE (reference sequence). The CDR3 extends over 14 amino acids.

This TCR derives from a woman aged 25 to 39 with active or convalescent COVID-19. Material for sequencing was peripheral blood. The J gene is TRBJ2-3, the V gene TRBV5-4; 7 nucleotides align to TRBD1. The CDR3 sequence: CASSRNRGADTQYF. The DNA of the CDR3 is TGTGCCAGCAGCCGAAACAGGGGAGCAGATACGCAGTATTTT.